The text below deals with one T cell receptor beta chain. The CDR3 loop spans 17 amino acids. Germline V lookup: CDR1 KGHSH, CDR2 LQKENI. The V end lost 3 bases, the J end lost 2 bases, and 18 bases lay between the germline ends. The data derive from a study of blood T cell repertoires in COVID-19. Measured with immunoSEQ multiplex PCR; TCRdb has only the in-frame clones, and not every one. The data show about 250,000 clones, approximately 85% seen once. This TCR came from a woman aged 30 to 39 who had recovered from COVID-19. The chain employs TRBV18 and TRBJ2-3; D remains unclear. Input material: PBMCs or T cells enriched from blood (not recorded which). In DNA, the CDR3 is TGTGCCAGCTCACCTTTTTTACCGACTGGAGCCACAGATACGCAGTATTTT. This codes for CASSPFLPTGATDTQYF.